These 25 T cell receptor beta chains share one sample of origin, sequenced in a study of early T cells in non-severe SARS-CoV-2 infection. TCRdb used MiXCR to reprocess the 5' RACE reads, holding one entry per CDR3 protein. The sample comprises 90,000 to 120,000 distinct CDR3 sequences, about 12% of which are singletons, and 3% to 3.5% rests with the top ten. The sequenced material came from whole blood. These receptors were taken from an adult who was a healthcare worker with PCR-confirmed SARS-CoV-2 infection or an uninfected control (not recorded which).

The J gene is TRBJ2-1, the V gene TRBV20-1, with no clear D. V was cut by 1 base and J by 9 bases, with 10 bases left in between. The CDR3 spans 12 residues. Germline V gene sequence: CDR1 DFQATT, CDR2 SNEGSKA (reference sequence). In DNA, the CDR3 is TGCAGTGCTAGAGTTTGGGGTAGTGAGCAGTTCTTC. Amino acids: CSARVWGSEQFF.

The sample holds a few counts of this clonotype. The genes are TRBV29-1 and TRBJ2-5; D is uncertain. Trimming pared 0 bases from V and 4 bases from J, leaving 12 bases between. The CDR3 spans 14 residues. Germline V gives CDR1 SQVTM, CDR2 ANQGSEA. CDR3 sequence reads: CSVEDGSYGETQYF. The CDR3 coding sequence is TGCAGCGTTGAAGATGGGTCGTACGGAGAGACCCAGTACTTC. Full variable domain (missing parts from reference TRBV29-1 and TRBJ2-5): SAVISQKPSRDICQRGTSLTIQCQVDSQVTMMFWYRQQPGQSLTLIATANQGSEATYESGFVIDKFPISRPNLTFSTLTVSNMSPEDSSIYLCSVEDGSYGETQYFGPGTRLLVL.

Of note for this clonotype: It may be a read error: a sequence one base away is much more abundant. The gene calls are TRBV18 and TRBJ2-1; 8 bases map to TRBD1. The length of the CDR3 is 15 residues. CDR1 is KGHSH and CDR2 is LQKENI in the germline V gene. Trimming cost V 1 base and J 9 bases; bases outside gene matches: 8. The CDR3 region has the DNA TGTGCCAGCTCACCACTCGGGACAGGCCACAGTGAGCAGTTCTTC. It encodes CASSPLGTGHSEQFF.

This clonotype was found a few times. This chain uses TRBV9 with TRBJ2-3; 12 nucleotides agree with TRBD2. This CDR3 comprises 13 residues. Germline trimming cut 3 bases from V and 10 bases from J; bases unmatched to any gene: 3. From germline, CDR1 is SGDLS and CDR2 YYNGEE. CDR3 in DNA: TGTGCCAGCAGCGGGACTAGCGGGATTCCGCAGTATTTT. Its protein product is CASSGTSGIPQYF.

This chain joins TRBV5-6 and TRBJ2-1, with D maybe TRBD2 (6 bases). The CDR3 is made up of 16 amino acids. Trimming left V 2 bases short and J 9 bases short, with 21 bases between. CDR1 and CDR2 (germline): SGHDT, YYEEEE. The CDR3 DNA reads as TGTGCCAGCAGCTTTGCCGGGGGTCGCCCGATTAGTGAGCAGTTCTTC. It translates to CASSFAGGRPISEQFF.

This clonotype was counted a few times. J is TRBJ2-1 and V is TRBV11-2; maybe TRBD2 (5 bases). Trimming removed 5 bases from V and 10 bases from J, with 18 bases in between. The germline V gene encodes CDR1 SGHAT and CDR2 FQNNGV. The CDR3 extends over 14 amino acids. The CDR3 spells CASSPTTRSVEQFF. The DNA for the CDR3 is TGTGCCAGCAGCCCAACAACTAGGTCCGTAGAGCAGTTCTTC.

This chain links TRBV29-1 with TRBJ2-7; weak D call: TRBD2 (5 bases). CDR3 length: 14 amino acids. The ends were cut back, 2 bases at V and 3 bases at J, with 14 bases in the middle. Germline values: CDR1 SQVTM, CDR2 ANQGSEA. CDR3 in amino acids: CSVELEGVNYEQYF. The CDR3 nucleotides read TGCAGCGTTGAATTAGAGGGAGTGAACTACGAGCAGTACTTC.

In this sample, this clonotype turned up many times. This chain joins TRBV28 and TRBJ1-6, with D perhaps matching TRBD1 (5 bases). V lost 4 bases, J lost 0 bases, and 16 bases lay in between. The CDR3 covers 18 residues. Germline CDR1 reads MDHEN; CDR2 reads SYDVKM. This CDR3 is CASSSLPGASSYNSPLHF. Here the CDR3 DNA reads TGTGCCAGCAGTTCCCTCCCTGGGGCGAGCTCCTATAATTCACCCCTCCACTTT.

This clonotype was found a few times. The CDR3: CASSQNNPGTGVGYTF. The CDR3 DNA follows: TGTGCCAGCAGCCAAAACAATCCCGGGACAGGTGTTGGCTACACCTTC. The rearrangement joins TRBV3-1 to TRBJ1-2, with TRBD1 matching 8 bases. Germline trimming cut 2 bases from V and 7 bases from J; bases unmatched to any gene: 12. Germline CDR1 is LGHDT and CDR2 is YNNKEL (reference sequence). The CDR3 loop spans 16 amino acids.

The rearrangement uses TRBV25-1 and TRBJ1-5; D perhaps matches TRBD1 (5 bases). The CDR3 is 14 amino acids. Germline V gene lookup returns CDR1 MGHDK and CDR2 SYGVNS. Trimming removed 4 bases at V and 7 bases at J, with 14 bases between. For the CDR3, the DNA is TGTGCCAGCAGTGCGGACGGGGGGAGGCAGCCCCAGCATTTT. As protein: CASSADGGRQPQHF.

J is TRBJ2-5 and V is TRBV12-2. TRBV12-2 is classified as a pseudogene. This CDR3 comprises 8 residues. CDR3 protein: CASRHQYF. For the CDR3, the DNA is TGTGCAAGTCGTCACCAGTACTTC.

The chain joins TRBV24-1 to TRBJ2-3; D may be TRBD1 or TRBD2 (6 bases each). Germline CDR1 and CDR2: KGHDR and SFDVKD. This CDR3 comprises 17 residues. Trimming left V 3 bases short and J 4 bases short, with 19 bases between. The CDR3 reads CATSDTMLGGGADTQYF. The CDR3 region has the DNA TGTGCCACCAGTGATACAATGCTCGGGGGCGGGGCAGATACGCAGTATTTT.

A note on this clonotype: This may come from a read error, since a much larger clone is one base off. The chain carries TRBV5-1 and TRBJ2-7, with 10 bases that match TRBD2. Germline V CDR1 and CDR2: SGHRS, YFSETQ. CDR3 length: 13 amino acids. The CDR3 spells CTSSPGTSVEQYF. The CDR3 DNA is TGCACCAGCAGCCCCGGGACTAGCGTCGAGCAGTACTTC.

This clonotype was detected many times. The chain links TRBV20-1 to TRBJ1-5, with no clear D. Germline lookup yields CDR1 DFQATT and CDR2 SNEGSKA (reference sequence). The ends were cut back, 1 base at V and 0 bases at J, with 13 bases in the middle. The CDR3 contains 16 residues. The CDR3 region has the DNA TGCAGTGCTAGAGGAGGGCATCTTAATAGCAATCAGCCCCAGCATTTT. Its protein is CSARGGHLNSNQPQHF.

This clonotype was recorded at least ten times. The V and J genes are TRBV19 and TRBJ2-1, with 8 bases that match TRBD2. The CDR3 totals 16 residues. Germline trimming cut 0 bases from V and 4 bases from J; bases unmatched to any gene: 5. Germline V gene lookup returns CDR1 LNHDA and CDR2 SQIVND (reference sequence). For the CDR3, the DNA is TGTGCCAGTAGTATAGATAACGGGGGGGATTACAATGAGCAGTTCTTC. The encoded protein is CASSIDNGGDYNEQFF.

The DNA for the CDR3 is TGTGCCAGCAACTCTTTAGCGGGGGGTTACTACAATGAGCAGTTCTTC. It translates to CASNSLAGGYYNEQFF. The chain has TRBV12-3 or TRBV12-4 and TRBJ2-1; 10 bases match TRBD2. The junction had 9 bases not matched to a gene; V was cut back by 7 bases and J by 3 bases. This CDR3 is built from 16 residues.

V and J are TRBV5-5 and TRBJ1-2; 7 nucleotides align to TRBD1. V lost 3 bases and J lost 4; bases outside the gene matches: 12. The CDR3 is made up of 16 amino acids. Germline V gives CDR1 SGHKS, CDR2 YYEKEE (reference sequence). The CDR3: CASSSSGQVSGYGYTF. The CDR3 DNA reads as TGTGCCAGCAGCTCCTCCGGACAGGTGTCCGGCTATGGCTACACCTTC.

This clonotype appeared a few times. This sequence joins TRBV3-1 and TRBJ2-7, with D hard to call. V was trimmed by 1 base and J by 6 bases, leaving 10 bases between them. The CDR3 contains 13 residues. CDR1 is LGHDT, CDR2 YNNKEL, per germline (reference sequence). The CDR3 DNA reads TGTGCCAGCAGCCAAGGAAACCCAGCCGAGCAGTACTTC. Residues: CASSQGNPAEQYF.

This clonotype occurred many times. This chain joins TRBV7-2 and TRBJ1-2; D is undetermined. Trimming pared 2 bases from V and 0 bases from J, leaving 10 bases between. CDR1 is SGHTA and CDR2 is FQGNSA in the germline V gene. This CDR3 comprises 15 residues. DNA of the CDR3: TGTGCCAGCAGCTTATGGGTCACCTCTAACTATGGCTACACCTTC. Translated: CASSLWVTSNYGYTF.

This clonotype was picked up a small number of times. V gene TRBV5-1 combines with J gene TRBJ2-5, with D possibly being TRBD1 (5 bases). Looked up from germline, CDR1 is SGHRS and CDR2 is YFSETQ. V was cut by 4 bases and J by 0 bases, with 13 bases left in between. This CDR3 has 15 amino acids. CDR3 loop: CASSLPQGYQETQYF. CDR3 in DNA: TGCGCCAGCAGCCTCCCCCAGGGTTACCAAGAGACCCAGTACTTC.

This clonotype was seen repeatedly, ten times or more. The J gene is TRBJ2-6, the V gene TRBV2, with D hard to call. Trimming removed 5 bases at V and 3 bases at J, with 29 bases between. The germline V gene encodes CDR1 SNHLY and CDR2 FYNNEI. The CDR3 extends over 21 amino acids. CDR3 nucleotides: TGTGCCAGCAGTTTTGGCCGTCGAAGGGCCGGCGGTCGGGTTGGGGCCAACGTCCTGACTTTC. This encodes CASSFGRRRAGGRVGANVLTF.

This clonotype was seen more than once but under ten times. In nucleotides, the CDR3 is TGCAGTGCTAGTGATAGCGGGAATCCTACAGATACGCAGTATTTT. The encoded protein is CSASDSGNPTDTQYF. The chain carries TRBV20-1 and TRBJ2-3; TRBD2 aligns across 8 bases. CDR1 and CDR2 from the germline V gene are DFQATT and SNEGSKA (reference sequence). The CDR3 has 15 residues. Trimming at V came to 3 bases and at J to 3 bases, leaving 8 bases not matched to a gene.

At least ten counts were recorded for this clonotype. The V gene is TRBV21-1, the J gene TRBJ2-3; the table names TRBD1, a call not compared with the DNA. TRBV21-1 is termed a pseudogene. The CDR3 has 11 residues. The CDR3 loop reads CASRGTDTQYF. In DNA form, the CDR3 reads TGTGCCAGCAGGGGGACCGATACGCAGTATTTT.

V and J are TRBV5-1 and TRBJ1-6; weak D call: TRBD1 (5 bases). Trimming cost V 4 bases and J 7 bases, with 12 bases left between them. Germline CDR1 is SGHRS and CDR2 is YFSETQ. The CDR3 spans 14 residues. The CDR3: CASSPRDGNSPLHF. CDR3 coding DNA: TGCGCCAGCAGCCCCCGGGACGGCAATTCACCCCTCCACTTT.

This clonotype was counted ten times or more. The rearrangement joins TRBV2 to TRBJ2-7; D unresolved. The CDR3 runs 15 residues. V lost 10 bases and J 0 bases, leaving 19 bases between the germline ends. CDR1 is SNHLY, CDR2 FYNNEI, per germline. The CDR3 coding sequence is TGTGCCACCAAGCTCCGGGCCACTACCTCCTACGAGCAGTACTTC. Translating gives CATKLRATTSYEQYF.